The 15 T cell receptor beta chains in this list originate from one sample, sequenced in a study of OX40 agonist ivuxolimab in advanced cancers. TCRdb's copy holds only in-frame clones and misses some; the assay was immunoSEQ multiplex PCR. The data show about 22,000 clones, with 80% to 90% seen just once and around 25% held by the top ten. The sample consisted of CD4+ or CD8+ T cells sorted from blood, taken in a trial of the OX40 agonist ivuxolimab. The receptors were gathered from an adult with an advanced solid tumor such as melanoma, head and neck, liver or kidney cancer.

The genes are TRBV9 and TRBJ2-7; 8 bases match TRBD2. The CDR3 spans 14 residues. The V gene's germline CDR1 is SGDLS and CDR2 YYNGEE. With V trimmed by 0 bases and J by 4 bases, 3 bases remained unmatched. The CDR3 is CASSVAPGGYEQYF. CDR3 bases: TGTGCCAGCAGCGTAGCTCCGGGAGGGTACGAGCAGTACTTC. The variable domain in full, completed from reference TRBV9 and TRBJ2-7, reads DSGVTQTPKHLITATGQRVTLRCSPRSGDLSVYWYQQSLDQGLQFLIQYYNGEERAKGNILERFSAQQFPDLHSELNLSSLELGDSALYFCASSVAPGGYEQYFGPGTRLTVT.

This clone was found once. This chain connects TRBV7-2 to TRBJ1-1; 10 positions agree with TRBD1. The CDR3 loop spans 14 amino acids. V shed 5 bases, J shed 7 bases, and the junction held 7 bases outside the gene matches. Germline V gives CDR1 SGHTA, CDR2 FQGNSA. The CDR3 DNA follows: TGTGCCAGCAGCCCCTGGACAGGGGGAAGTGAAGCTTTCTTT. Its protein product is CASSPWTGGSEAFF.

V gene TRBV9 combines with J gene TRBJ1-5; D not certain. V lost 0 bases and J lost 6, with 10 bases in between. The CDR3 runs 14 residues. CDR1 SGDLS and CDR2 YYNGEE come from the germline V gene. In nucleotides, the CDR3 is TGTGCCAGCAGCGTAGTAGCGGCGGGTCAGCCCCAGCATTTT. Translating it yields CASSVVAAGQPQHF.

The J gene is TRBJ2-5, the V gene TRBV13, with D possibly matching TRBD2 (5 bases). Germline CDR1 PRHDT, CDR2 FYEKMQ (reference sequence). V was pared by 3 bases and J by 2 bases, with 13 bases between. The CDR3 covers 15 residues. CDR3 loop: CASSFDRGPQETQYF. CDR3 bases: TGTGCCAGCAGCTTCGACCGAGGGCCGCAAGAGACCCAGTACTTC.

The chain uses TRBV7-9 and TRBJ2-7; possibly TRBD2 for D (5 bases). This CDR3 is 12 amino acids long. Trimming removed 2 bases from V and 5 bases from J, with 7 bases in between. Germline V CDR1 and CDR2: SEHNR, FQNEAQ (reference sequence). CDR3 bases: TGTGCCAGCAGCTTACCGGGGAACGAGCAGTACTTC. Its translation: CASSLPGNEQYF.

The chain is built from TRBV6-5 and TRBJ2-6, with TRBD1 identical over 7 bases. The germline CDR1 and CDR2 sequences are MNHEY and SVGAGI. CDR3 size: 16 residues. V trimming: 0 bases; J trimming: 13 bases; junction bases outside the gene matches: 12. The CDR3 DNA follows: TGTGCCAGCAGTTACTCTACAGGGGTTTTGGGGTCGGTCCTGACTTTC. This codes for CASSYSTGVLGSVLTF.

The chain employs TRBV9 and TRBJ2-2, with D unclear. Germline CDR1 SGDLS, CDR2 YYNGEE. V shed 0 bases and J shed 7 bases, with 4 bases lying between them. The CDR3 is 12 amino acids. CDR3 protein: CASSVGIGELFF. CDR3 nucleotide sequence: TGTGCCAGCAGCGTAGGAATCGGGGAGCTGTTTTTT.

The gene calls are TRBV6-4 and TRBJ1-1; no clear D gene. The V gene lost 8 bases and the J gene lost 2 bases, with 12 bases spanning the gap. Germline CDR1 reads MRHNA; CDR2 reads SNTAGT. This CDR3 region has 13 residues. CDR3 sequence: CASSLTVNTEAFF. The CDR3 DNA reads as TGTGCCAGCTCGTTGACGGTCAACACTGAAGCTTTCTTT.

V gene TRBV27 combines with J gene TRBJ2-7, with a possible D match to TRBD2 (5 bases). Germline CDR1 and CDR2: MNHEY and SMNVEV (reference sequence). The CDR3 covers 13 residues. The V gene lost 8 bases and the J gene lost 2 bases, with 13 bases spanning the gap. The CDR3 DNA follows: TGTGCCAGCTCCCTAGCCAGCACCTACGAGCAGTACTTC. Translating it yields CASSLASTYEQYF.

The J gene is TRBJ1-3, the V gene TRBV19; possible D gene TRBD1, 5 bases. Germline assignment: CDR1 LNHDA and CDR2 SQIVND (reference sequence). The CDR3 is 13 residues long. Trimming left V 5 bases short and J 5 bases short, with 10 bases between. In DNA, the CDR3 is TGTGCCAGTAGTGTACAGGACCGAAACACCATATATTTT. As protein: CASSVQDRNTIYF.

The gene calls are TRBV19 and TRBJ2-3, with 7 bases lining up with TRBD2. With 0 bases clipped from V and 0 bases from J, the junction kept 6 bases outside the gene matches. This CDR3 is built from 17 residues. Germline V gene sequence: CDR1 LNHDA, CDR2 SQIVND (reference sequence). The CDR3 DNA is TGTGCCAGTAGTATAGATTTGGCTAGCGGAAGCACAGATACGCAGTATTTT. Its protein is CASSIDLASGSTDTQYF.

The chain links TRBV9 to TRBJ2-3, with 9 nucleotides matching TRBD2. CDR3 length: 15 amino acids. Trimming at V came to 2 bases and at J to 4 bases, leaving 5 bases not matched to a gene. In germline, CDR1 is SGDLS, CDR2 YYNGEE. The chain's CDR3 is CASSVASGNSDTQYF. CDR3 nucleotides: TGTGCCAGCAGCGTGGCTAGCGGGAACTCAGATACGCAGTATTTT.

The V call is TRBV27, the J call TRBJ1-1; 7 nucleotides align to TRBD1. Losses at the gene ends were 0 bases for V and 4 bases for J; bases not matched to a gene: 14. Per germline, CDR1 MNHEY and CDR2 SMNVEV (reference sequence). The CDR3 consists of 18 residues. The DNA for the CDR3 is TGTGCCAGCAGTTTATCCCCCACAGGGGTTGTTGCAGGCACTGAAGCTTTCTTT. Protein product: CASSLSPTGVVAGTEAFF.

The chain recombines TRBV5-6 with TRBJ1-1, with D possibly matching TRBD1 (6 bases). This CDR3 spans 14 amino acids. The V and J ends lost 2 bases and 1 base respectively, with 9 bases between them. The germline CDR1 and CDR2 sequences are SGHDT and YYEEEE. CDR3 sequence reads: CASSFRGANTEAFF. For the CDR3, the DNA is TGTGCCAGCAGCTTCAGGGGAGCGAACACTGAAGCTTTCTTT. Full variable domain (outside the CDR3, taken from reference TRBV5-6 and TRBJ1-1): DAGVTQSPTHLIKTRGQQVTLRCSPKSGHDTVSWYQQALGQGPQFIFQYYEEEERQRGNFPDRFSGHQFPNYSSELNVNALLLGDSALYLCASSFRGANTEAFFGQGTRLTVV.

The V and J genes are TRBV19 and TRBJ2-1; 7 nucleotides match TRBD2. CDR1 LNHDA and CDR2 SQIVND come from the germline V gene (reference sequence). This CDR3 is 15 amino acids long. The trim removed 5 bases at V and 7 bases at J, leaving 11 bases unmatched. CDR3: CASSWAGVSINEQFF. CDR3 bases: TGTGCCAGTAGTTGGGCGGGGGTTTCAATTAATGAGCAGTTCTTC.